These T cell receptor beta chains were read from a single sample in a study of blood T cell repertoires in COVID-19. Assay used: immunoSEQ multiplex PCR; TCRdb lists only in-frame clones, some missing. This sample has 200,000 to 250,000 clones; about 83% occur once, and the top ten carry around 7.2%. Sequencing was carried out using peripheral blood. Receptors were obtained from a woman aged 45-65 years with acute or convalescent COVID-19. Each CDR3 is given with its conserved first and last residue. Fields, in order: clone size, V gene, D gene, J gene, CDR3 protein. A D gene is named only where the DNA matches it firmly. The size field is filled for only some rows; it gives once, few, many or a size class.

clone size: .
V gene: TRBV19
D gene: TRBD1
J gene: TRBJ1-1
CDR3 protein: CASSTTGDTEAFF

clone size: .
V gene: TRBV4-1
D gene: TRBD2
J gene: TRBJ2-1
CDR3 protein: CASSPGTSGGAQNEQFF

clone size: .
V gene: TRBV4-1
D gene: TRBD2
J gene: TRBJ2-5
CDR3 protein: CASSQDPLAGGQETQYF

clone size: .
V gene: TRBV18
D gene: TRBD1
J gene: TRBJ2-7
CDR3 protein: CASSPAGTVSYEQYF

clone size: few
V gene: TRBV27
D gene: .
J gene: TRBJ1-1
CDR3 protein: CASSSSLGRLTEAFF

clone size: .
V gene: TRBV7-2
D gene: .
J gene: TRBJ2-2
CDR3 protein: CASRGGRRVTGELFF

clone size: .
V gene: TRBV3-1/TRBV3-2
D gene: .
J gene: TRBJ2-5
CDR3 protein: CASSQDASGRETQYF

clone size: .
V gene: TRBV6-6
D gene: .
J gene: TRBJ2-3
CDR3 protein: CASSPIGVQYF

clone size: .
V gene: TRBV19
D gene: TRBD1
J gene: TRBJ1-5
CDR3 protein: CASTDRGRSNQPQHF

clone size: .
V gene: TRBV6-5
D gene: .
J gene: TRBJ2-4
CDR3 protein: CASSYGRQDPNIQYF

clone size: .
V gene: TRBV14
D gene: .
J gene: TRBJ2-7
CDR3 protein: CASSQRRVENYEQYF

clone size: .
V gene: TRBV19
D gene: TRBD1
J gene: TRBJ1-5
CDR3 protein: CASSLGNQGAQHF

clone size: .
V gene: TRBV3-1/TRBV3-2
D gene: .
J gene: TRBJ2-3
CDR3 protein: CASSQGPGADTQYF

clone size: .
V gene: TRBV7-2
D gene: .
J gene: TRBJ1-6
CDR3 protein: CASSLREISYNSPLHF

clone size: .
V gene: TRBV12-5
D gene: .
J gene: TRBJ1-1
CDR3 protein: CASGFGGAEAFF

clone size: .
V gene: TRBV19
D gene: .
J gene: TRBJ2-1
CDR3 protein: CASNGGQSYNEQFF

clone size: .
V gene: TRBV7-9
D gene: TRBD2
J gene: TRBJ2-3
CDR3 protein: CASRFGLVSDTQYF

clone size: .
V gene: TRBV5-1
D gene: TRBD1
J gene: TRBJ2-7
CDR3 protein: CASSLKTGEAYEQYF

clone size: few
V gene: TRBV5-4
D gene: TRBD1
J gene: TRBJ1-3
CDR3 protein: CASSPGTGGQIRNTIYF

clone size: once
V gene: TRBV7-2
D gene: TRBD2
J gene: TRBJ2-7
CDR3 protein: CTSGSYHEQYF

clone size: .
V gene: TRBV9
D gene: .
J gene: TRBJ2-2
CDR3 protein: CASSGLLNTGELFF

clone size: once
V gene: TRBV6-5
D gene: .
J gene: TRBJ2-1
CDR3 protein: CASRTGQFYNEQFF

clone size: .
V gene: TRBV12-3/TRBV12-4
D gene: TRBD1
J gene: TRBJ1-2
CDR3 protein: CASSPGTVYGYTF

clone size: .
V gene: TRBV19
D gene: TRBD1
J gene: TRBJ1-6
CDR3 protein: CASSKDRGIDSPLHF

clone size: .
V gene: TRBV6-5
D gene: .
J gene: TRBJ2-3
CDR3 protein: CASRTATDTDTQYF

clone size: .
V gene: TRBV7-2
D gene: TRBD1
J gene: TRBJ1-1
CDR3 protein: CASSARQGTSTEAFF

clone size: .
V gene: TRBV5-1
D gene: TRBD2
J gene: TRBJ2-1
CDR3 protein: CASSQPSGGDNEQFF

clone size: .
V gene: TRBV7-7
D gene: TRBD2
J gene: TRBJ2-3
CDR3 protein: CASSLASGGTDTQYF

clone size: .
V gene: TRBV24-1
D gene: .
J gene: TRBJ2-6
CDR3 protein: CATSAGRGSGANVLTF

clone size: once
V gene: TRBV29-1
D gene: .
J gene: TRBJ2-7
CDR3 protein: CSVRPGGAPYEQYF

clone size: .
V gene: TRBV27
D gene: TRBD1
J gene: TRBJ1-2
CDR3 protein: CASRPTGFHGYTF

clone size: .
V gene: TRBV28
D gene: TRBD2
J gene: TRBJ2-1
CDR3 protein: CASRRLAGGPGEQFF

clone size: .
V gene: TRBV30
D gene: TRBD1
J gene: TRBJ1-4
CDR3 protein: CAGDRGRGEKLFF

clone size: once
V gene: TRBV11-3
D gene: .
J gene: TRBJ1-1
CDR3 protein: CASSGQGGNTEAFF

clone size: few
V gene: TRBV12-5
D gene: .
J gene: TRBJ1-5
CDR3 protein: CASGLGGEQPQHF

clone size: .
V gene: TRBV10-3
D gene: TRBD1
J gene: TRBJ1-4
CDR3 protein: CAIRAGTGTGANEKLFF

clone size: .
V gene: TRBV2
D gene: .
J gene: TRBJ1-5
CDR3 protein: CASSDSGRNQPQHF

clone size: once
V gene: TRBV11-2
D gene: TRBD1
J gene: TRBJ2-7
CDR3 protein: CASSFGQGTYEQYF

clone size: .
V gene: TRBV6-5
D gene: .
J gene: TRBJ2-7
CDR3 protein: CASRGDSSYEQYF

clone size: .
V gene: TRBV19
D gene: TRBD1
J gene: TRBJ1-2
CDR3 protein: CASSIGEGGTYGYTF

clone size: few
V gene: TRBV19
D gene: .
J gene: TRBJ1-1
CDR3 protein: CASSKRGHTEAFF

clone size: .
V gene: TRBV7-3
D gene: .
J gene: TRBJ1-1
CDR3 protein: CASSLKAGAGEAFF

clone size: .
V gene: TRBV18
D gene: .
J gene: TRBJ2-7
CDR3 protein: CASSPRDTFSYEQYF

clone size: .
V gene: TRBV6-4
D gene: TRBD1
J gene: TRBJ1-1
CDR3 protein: CASRGQGGGTEAFF

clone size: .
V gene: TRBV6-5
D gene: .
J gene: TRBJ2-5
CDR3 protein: CASSPGQGPQYF

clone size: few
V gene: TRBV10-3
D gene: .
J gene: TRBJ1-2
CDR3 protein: CAIGLFSYGYTF

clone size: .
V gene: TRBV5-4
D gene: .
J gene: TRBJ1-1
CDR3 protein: CASSLGGFEAFF

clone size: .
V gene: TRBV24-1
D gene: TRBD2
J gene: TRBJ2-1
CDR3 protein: CATSDSSSRRGESLGEQFF

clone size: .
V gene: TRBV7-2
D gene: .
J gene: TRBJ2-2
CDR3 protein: CASSLIEAGELFF

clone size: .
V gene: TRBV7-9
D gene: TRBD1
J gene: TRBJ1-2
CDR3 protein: CASSLGTGGHGYTF

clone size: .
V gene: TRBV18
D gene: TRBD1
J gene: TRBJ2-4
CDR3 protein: CASSPRDRGREYF

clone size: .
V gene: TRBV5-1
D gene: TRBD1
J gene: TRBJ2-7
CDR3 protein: CASSGGTGRYEQYF